This T cell receptor beta chain was retrieved from a study of blood T cell repertoires in COVID-19. Study-level background: Both acute and convalescent COVID-19 samples were obtained from the United States, Italy and Spain. PBMCs, B-cell-depleted T cells, or T cells provided the cDNA or gDNA that made up the material.

The CDR3 is 13 amino acids. Trimming at V came to 3 bases and at J to 7 bases, leaving 4 bases not matched to a gene. Germline V gene lookup returns CDR1 SNHLY and CDR2 FYNNEI. Details on this clone: The sample carries other DNA sequences with the same CDR3.

Original handling: Counts of nucleated cells, estimated from reference gene primer amplification, were obtained. Clones were sequenced by immunoSEQ multiplex PCR, and TCRdb holds only the in-frame ones, with some missing. V and J calls and clone size come straight from that table; D and trimming were deduced from the DNA. The table shows approximately 98,000 clones, with roughly 80% occurring only once. The receptor was isolated from a woman older than 75 with acute or convalescent COVID-19. The rearrangement joins TRBV2 to TRBJ1-2; 8 bases line up with TRBD1. Source material: peripheral blood. CDR3 sequence (DNA): TGTGCCAGCAGTGACCAGGGGGCGGGTGGCTACACCTTC. It is translated as CASSDQGAGGYTF.